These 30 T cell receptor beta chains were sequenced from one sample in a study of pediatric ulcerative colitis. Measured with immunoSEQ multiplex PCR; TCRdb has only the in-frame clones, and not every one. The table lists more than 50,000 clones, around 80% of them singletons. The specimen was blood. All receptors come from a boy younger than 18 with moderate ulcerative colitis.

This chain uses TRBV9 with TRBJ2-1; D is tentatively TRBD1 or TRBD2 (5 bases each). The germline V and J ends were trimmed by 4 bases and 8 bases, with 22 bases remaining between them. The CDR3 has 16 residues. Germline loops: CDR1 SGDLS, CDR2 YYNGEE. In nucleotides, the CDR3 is TGTGCCAGCAGCCCCGAGGGGTTGGGTTATTCGGATGAGCAGTTCTTC. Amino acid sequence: CASSPEGLGYSDEQFF.

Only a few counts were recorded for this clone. CDR3 sequence reads: CALEPTGWPNTEAFF. In nucleotides, the CDR3 is TGTGCCTTGGAACCTACAGGGTGGCCGAACACTGAAGCTTTCTTT. This chain connects TRBV30 to TRBJ1-1, with a possible D match to TRBD1 (6 bases). The CDR3 length is 15 residues. The germline V gene has CDR1 GTSNPN and CDR2 SVGIG (reference sequence). V gave up 7 bases and J gave up 1 base, with 19 bases separating them.

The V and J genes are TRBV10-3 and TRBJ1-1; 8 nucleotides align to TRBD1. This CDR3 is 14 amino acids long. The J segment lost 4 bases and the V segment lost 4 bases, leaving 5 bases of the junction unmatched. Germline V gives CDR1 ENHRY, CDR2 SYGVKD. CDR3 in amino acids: CAISVQGALTEAFF. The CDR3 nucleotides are TGTGCCATCAGTGTTCAGGGGGCCCTCACTGAAGCTTTCTTT.

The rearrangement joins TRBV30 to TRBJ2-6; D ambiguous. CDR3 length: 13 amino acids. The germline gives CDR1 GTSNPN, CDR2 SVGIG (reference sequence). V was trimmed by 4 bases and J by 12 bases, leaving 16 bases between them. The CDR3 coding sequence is TGTGCCTGGAACCTGGGCCCCGCCGCCGTCCTGACTTTC. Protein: CAWNLGPAAVLTF. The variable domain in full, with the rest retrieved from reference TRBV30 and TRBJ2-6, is SQTIHQWPATLVQPVGSPLSLECTVEGTSNPNLYWYRQAAGRGLQLLFYSVGIGQISSEVPQNLSASRPQDRQFILSSKKLLLSDSGFYLCAWNLGPAAVLTFGAGSRLTVL.

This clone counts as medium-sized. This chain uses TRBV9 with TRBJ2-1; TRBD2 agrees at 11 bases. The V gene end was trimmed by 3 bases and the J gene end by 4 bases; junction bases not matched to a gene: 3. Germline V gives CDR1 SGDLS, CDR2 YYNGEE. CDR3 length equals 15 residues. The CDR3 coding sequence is TGTGCCAGCAGCGCCGGGACTAGCGGATACAATGAGCAGTTCTTC. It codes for CASSAGTSGYNEQFF. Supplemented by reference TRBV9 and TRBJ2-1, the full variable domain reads DSGVTQTPKHLITATGQRVTLRCSPRSGDLSVYWYQQSLDQGLQFLIQYYNGEERAKGNILERFSAQQFPDLHSELNLSSLELGDSALYFCASSAGTSGYNEQFFGPGTRLTVL.

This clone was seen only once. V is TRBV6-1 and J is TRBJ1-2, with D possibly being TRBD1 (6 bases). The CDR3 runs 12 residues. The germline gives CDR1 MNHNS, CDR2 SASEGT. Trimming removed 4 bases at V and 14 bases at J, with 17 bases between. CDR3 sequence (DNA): TGTGCCAGCAGTGGAAGGGGGAATCTTTTAACCTTC. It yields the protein CASSGRGNLLTF.

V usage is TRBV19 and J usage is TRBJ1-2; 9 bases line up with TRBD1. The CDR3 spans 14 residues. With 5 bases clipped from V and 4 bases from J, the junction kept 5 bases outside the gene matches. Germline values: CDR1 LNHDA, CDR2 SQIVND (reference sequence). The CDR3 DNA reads TGTGCCAGTAGTTCGGCGGGACAGGGCTATGGCTACACCTTC. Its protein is CASSSAGQGYGYTF.

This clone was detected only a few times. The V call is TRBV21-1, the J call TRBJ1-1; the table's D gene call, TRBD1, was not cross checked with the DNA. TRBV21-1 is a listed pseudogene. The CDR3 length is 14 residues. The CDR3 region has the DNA TGTGCCAGCATGCGGGGACAGGCGAACACTGAAGCTTTCTTT. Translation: CASMRGQANTEAFF.

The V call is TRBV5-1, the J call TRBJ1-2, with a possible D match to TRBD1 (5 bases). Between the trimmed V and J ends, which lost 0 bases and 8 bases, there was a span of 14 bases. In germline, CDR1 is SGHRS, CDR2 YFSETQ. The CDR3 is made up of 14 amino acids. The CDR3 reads CASSLAEQGGGYTF. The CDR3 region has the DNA TGCGCCAGCAGCTTGGCCGAGCAGGGCGGCGGCTACACCTTC.

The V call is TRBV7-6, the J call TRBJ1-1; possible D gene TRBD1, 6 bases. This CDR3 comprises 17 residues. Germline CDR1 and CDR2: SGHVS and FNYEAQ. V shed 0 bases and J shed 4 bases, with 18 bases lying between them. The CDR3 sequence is CASSLAFIGGRSTEAFF. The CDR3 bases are TGTGCCAGCAGCTTAGCCTTTATCGGGGGGCGCTCCACTGAAGCTTTCTTT.

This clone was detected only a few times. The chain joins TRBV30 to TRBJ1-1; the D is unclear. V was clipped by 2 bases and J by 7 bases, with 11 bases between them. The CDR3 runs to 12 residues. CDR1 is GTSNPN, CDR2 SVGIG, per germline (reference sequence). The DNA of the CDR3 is TGTGCCTGGAGTCCCCTTCAGCTTGAAGCTTTCTTT. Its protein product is CAWSPLQLEAFF.

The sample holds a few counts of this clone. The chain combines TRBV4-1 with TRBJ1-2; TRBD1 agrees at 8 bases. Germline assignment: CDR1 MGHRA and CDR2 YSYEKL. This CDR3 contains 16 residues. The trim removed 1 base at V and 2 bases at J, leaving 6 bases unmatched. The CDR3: CASSQGTGLANYGYTF. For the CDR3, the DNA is TGCGCCAGCAGCCAAGGGACAGGGTTGGCCAACTATGGCTACACCTTC.

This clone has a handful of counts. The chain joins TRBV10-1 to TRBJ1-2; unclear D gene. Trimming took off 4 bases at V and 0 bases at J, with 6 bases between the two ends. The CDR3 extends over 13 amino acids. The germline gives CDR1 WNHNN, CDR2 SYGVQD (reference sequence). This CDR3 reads CASSGHTNYGYTF. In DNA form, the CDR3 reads TGCGCCAGCAGTGGTCATACTAACTATGGCTACACCTTC.

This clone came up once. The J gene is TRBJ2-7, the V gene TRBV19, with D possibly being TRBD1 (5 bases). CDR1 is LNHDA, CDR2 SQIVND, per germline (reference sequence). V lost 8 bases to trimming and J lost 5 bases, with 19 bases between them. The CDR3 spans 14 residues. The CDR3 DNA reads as TGTGCCAGTTCTCTTAGGGCAGGGTCCCACGAGCAGTACTTC. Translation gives CASSLRAGSHEQYF.

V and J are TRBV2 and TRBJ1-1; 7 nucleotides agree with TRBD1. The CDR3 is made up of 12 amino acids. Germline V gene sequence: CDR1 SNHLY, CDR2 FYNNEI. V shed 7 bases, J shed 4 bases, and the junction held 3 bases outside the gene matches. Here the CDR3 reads CASNQGGTEAFF. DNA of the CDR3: TGTGCCAGCAATCAGGGGGGCACTGAAGCTTTCTTT. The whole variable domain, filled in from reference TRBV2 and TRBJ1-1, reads EPEVTQTPSHQVTQMGQEVILRCVPISNHLYFYWYRQILGQKVEFLVSFYNNEISEKSEIFDDQFSVERPDGSNFTLKIRSTKLEDSAMYFCASNQGGTEAFFGQGTRLTVV.

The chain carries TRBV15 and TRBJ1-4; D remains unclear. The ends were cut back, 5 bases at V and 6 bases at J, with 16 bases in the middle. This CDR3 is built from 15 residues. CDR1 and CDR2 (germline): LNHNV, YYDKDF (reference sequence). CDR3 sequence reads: CATSGGSGEYEKLFF. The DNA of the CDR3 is TGTGCCACCAGCGGAGGGTCAGGAGAGTATGAAAAACTGTTTTTT.

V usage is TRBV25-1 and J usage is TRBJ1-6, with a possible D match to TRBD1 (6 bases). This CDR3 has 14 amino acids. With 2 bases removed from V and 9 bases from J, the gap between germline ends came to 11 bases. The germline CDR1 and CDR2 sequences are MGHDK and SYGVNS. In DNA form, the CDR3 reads TGTGCCAGCAGTGAACACAGGGAGGTTTCACCCCTCCACTTT. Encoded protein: CASSEHREVSPLHF.

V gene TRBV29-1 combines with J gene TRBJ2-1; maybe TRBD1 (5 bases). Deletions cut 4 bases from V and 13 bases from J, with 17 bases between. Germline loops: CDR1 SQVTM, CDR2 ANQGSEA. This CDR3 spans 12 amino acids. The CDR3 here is CSVGRQGIPQFF. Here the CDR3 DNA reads TGCAGCGTTGGGCGGCAGGGAATCCCCCAGTTCTTC.

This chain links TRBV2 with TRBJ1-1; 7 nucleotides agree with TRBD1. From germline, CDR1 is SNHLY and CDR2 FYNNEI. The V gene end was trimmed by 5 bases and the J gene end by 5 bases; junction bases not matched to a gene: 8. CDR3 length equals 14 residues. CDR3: CASSTEGALTEAFF. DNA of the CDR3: TGTGCCAGCAGTACGGAGGGGGCTTTGACTGAAGCTTTCTTT.

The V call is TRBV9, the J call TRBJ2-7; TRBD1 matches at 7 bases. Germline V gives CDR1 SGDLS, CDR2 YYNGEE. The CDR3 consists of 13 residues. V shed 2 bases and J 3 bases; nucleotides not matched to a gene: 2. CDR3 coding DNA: TGTGCCAGCAGCGTCGGACAGGACTACGAGCAGTACTTC. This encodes CASSVGQDYEQYF.

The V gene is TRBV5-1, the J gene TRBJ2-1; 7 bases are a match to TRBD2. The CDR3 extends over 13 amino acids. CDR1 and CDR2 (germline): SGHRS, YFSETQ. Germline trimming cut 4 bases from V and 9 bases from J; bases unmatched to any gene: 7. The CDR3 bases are TGCGCCAGCAGCCGGGGGGACGCGCGTGAGCAGTTCTTC. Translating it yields CASSRGDAREQFF.

The CDR3 here is CASSPPAVPFTDTQYF. Written as DNA, the CDR3 is TGTGCCAGCAGCCCGCCGGCAGTACCGTTCACAGATACGCAGTATTTT. The chain is built from TRBV5-4 and TRBJ2-3; the D is unclear. CDR1 is SGHNT and CDR2 is YYREEE in the germline V gene (reference sequence). V lost 4 bases and J lost 2, with 17 bases in between. This CDR3 spans 16 amino acids.

The CDR3 loop reads CASSLLAGSYNEQFF. The CDR3 region has the DNA TGTGCCAGCAGCCTACTAGCGGGCTCCTACAATGAGCAGTTCTTC. The J gene is TRBJ2-1, the V gene TRBV9; 9 nucleotides line up with TRBD2. This CDR3 region has 15 residues. CDR1 SGDLS and CDR2 YYNGEE come from the germline V gene. Trimming took 4 bases from V and 0 from J; bases not matched to a gene: 2.

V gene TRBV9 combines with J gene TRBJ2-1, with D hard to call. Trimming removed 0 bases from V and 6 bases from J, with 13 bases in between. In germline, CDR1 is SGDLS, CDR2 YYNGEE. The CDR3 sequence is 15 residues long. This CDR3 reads CASSVGSRPSNEQFF. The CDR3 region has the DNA TGTGCCAGCAGCGTAGGGAGTCGGCCATCCAATGAGCAGTTCTTC.

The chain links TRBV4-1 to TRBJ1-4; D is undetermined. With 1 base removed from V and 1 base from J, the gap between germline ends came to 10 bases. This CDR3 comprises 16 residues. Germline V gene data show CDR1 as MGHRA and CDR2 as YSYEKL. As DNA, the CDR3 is TGCGCCAGCAGCCAAGTTCAAACTCTAACTAATGAAAAACTGTTTTTT. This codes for CASSQVQTLTNEKLFF.

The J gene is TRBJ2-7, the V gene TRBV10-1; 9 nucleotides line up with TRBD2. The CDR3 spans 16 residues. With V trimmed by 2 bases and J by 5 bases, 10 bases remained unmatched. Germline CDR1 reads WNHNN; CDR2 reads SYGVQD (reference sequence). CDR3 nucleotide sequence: TGCGCCAGCAGTGAGGGGCTAGCGGGACTCGTCAACGAGCAGTACTTC. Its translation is CASSEGLAGLVNEQYF.

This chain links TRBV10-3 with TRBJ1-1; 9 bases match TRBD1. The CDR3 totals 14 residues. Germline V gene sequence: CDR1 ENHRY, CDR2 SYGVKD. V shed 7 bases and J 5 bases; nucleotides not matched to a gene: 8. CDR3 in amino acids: CAITGGTGLTEAFF. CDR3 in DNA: TGTGCCATCACCGGAGGGACAGGGTTGACTGAAGCTTTCTTT.

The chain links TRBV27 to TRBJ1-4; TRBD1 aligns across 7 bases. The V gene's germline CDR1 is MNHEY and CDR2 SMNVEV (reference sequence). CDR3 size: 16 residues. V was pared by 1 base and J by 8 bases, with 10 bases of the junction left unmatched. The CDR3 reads CASSLWTTGKDEKLFF. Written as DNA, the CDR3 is TGTGCCAGCAGTTTATGGACGACAGGGAAGGACGAAAAACTGTTTTTT.

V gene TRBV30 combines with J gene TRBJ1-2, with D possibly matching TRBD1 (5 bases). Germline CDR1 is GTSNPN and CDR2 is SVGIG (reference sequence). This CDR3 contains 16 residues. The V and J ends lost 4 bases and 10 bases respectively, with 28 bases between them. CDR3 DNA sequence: TGTGCCTGGAAACACAGAAAACCAGGGACCCTAGGTGTCTACACCTTC. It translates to CAWKHRKPGTLGVYTF.

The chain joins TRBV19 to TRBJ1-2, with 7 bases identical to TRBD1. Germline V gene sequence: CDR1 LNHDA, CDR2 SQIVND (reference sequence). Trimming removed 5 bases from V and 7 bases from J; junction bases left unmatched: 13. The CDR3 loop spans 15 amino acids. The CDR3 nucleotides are TGTGCCAGTAGTCTACAGTTCCGGGACAGAGGTGGCTACACCTTC. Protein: CASSLQFRDRGGYTF.